This TCR beta chain emerged from a study of blood T cell repertoires in COVID-19. Overall study: The United States, Italy and Spain supplied acute and convalescent COVID-19 samples. The analysed material was cDNA or gDNA that came from T cells, B-cell-depleted T cells, or PBMCs.

The method was immunoSEQ multiplex PCR; TCRdb's version includes in-frame clones alone and lacks a portion of them. The repertoire has fewer than 450,000 clones, 80% to 95% of them found once; the top ten carry more than 0.55%. The sample holds one count of this clone. The CDR3 extends over 17 amino acids. J lost 4 bases, V lost 3 bases, and 5 bases had no gene match. Germline values: CDR1 SEHNR, CDR2 FQNEAQ (reference sequence). This rearrangement joins TRBV7-9 to TRBJ2-1, with 14 bases fitting TRBD2. The material sequenced was PBMCs or T cells enriched from blood (not recorded which). The sequence was obtained from a man aged 18 to 35 who had recovered from COVID-19. CDR3 DNA: TGTGCCAGCAGCTTGCCGGGACTAGCGGGAGCATACAATGAGCAGTTCTTC. It is translated as CASSLPGLAGAYNEQFF.